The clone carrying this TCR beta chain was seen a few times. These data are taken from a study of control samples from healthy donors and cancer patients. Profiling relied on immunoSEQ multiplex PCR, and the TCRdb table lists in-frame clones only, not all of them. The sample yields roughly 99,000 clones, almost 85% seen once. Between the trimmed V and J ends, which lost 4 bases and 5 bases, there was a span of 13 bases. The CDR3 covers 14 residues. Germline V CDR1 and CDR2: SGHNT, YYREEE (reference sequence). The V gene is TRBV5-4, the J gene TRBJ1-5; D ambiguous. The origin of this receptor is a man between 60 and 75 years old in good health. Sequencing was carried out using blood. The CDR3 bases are TGTGCCAGCAGCACCACTCCTTCGGATCAGCCCCAGCATTTT. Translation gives CASSTTPSDQPQHF.